The 31 T cell receptor beta chains presented below share a single source sample, sequenced in a study of blood T cells in healthy people across ages. Then a second PCR, running roughly 6 to 12 cycles, was carried out with a sample-barcoded 5' primer and a J-beta primer mix. A single record per CDR3 protein comes from TCRdb applying MiXCR to the 5' RACE reads. Altogether 650,000 or so distinct CDR3 sequences are present, 45% to 60% being singletons, with the ten largest covering roughly 12%. Sequencing was done on a sample of blood. The receptors come from a woman at least 80 years old in good health.

This chain uses TRBV9 with TRBJ1-5; D unclear. Germline V lookup: CDR1 SGDLS, CDR2 YYNGEE. Trimming removed 3 bases at V and 2 bases at J, with 12 bases between. The CDR3 loop spans 15 amino acids. The CDR3 bases are TGTGCCAGCAGCGCCGACGGGCAGGGCAATCAGCCCCAGCATTTT. Protein: CASSADGQGNQPQHF.

The chain couples TRBV5-5 to TRBJ2-5; TRBD1 agrees at 7 bases. The V gene end was trimmed by 4 bases and the J gene end by 11 bases; junction bases not matched to a gene: 17. In germline, CDR1 is SGHKS, CDR2 YYEKEE (reference sequence). The CDR3 has 15 amino acids. CDR3 nucleotide sequence: TGTGCCAGCAGCCCATCGGGACAGAAATACAATGAGCAGTACTTC. This translates into CASSPSGQKYNEQYF.

The chain uses TRBV2 and TRBJ1-1, with D possibly TRBD1 on 5 matching bases. The CDR3 extends over 14 amino acids. Germline CDR1 is SNHLY and CDR2 is FYNNEI. The V and J ends lost 8 bases and 0 bases respectively, with 13 bases between them. The chain's CDR3 is CASPRGALNTEAFF. CDR3 DNA: TGTGCCAGCCCTAGAGGGGCCTTGAACACTGAAGCTTTCTTT.

The rearrangement uses TRBV7-8 and TRBJ2-3; no reliable D call. CDR1 SGHVS and CDR2 FQNEAQ come from the germline V gene. The CDR3 is 11 residues long. The V gene lost 5 bases and the J gene lost 12 bases, with 12 bases spanning the gap. CDR3 DNA sequence: TGTGCCAGCAGCGCGACCGGGTATCAGTATTTT. Amino acid sequence: CASSATGYQYF.

With respect to this clonotype: Possible read error: a much larger clone is one base away. This chain joins TRBV12-3 or TRBV12-4 and TRBJ2-1; D gene uncertain. This CDR3 comprises 15 residues. V lost 5 bases and J 0 bases, leaving 11 bases between the germline ends. The chain's CDR3 is CASSLLRSSYNEQFF. Here the CDR3 DNA reads TGTGCCAGCAGTCTCCTACGGAGCTCCTACAATGAGCAGTTCTTC.

About this clonotype: A clone one base away is much larger, so this may be a read error. V gene TRBV3-1 combines with J gene TRBJ1-6; TRBD1 might be the D (6 bases). This CDR3 has 13 amino acids. Germline V gene lookup returns CDR1 LGHDT and CDR2 YNNKEL (reference sequence). CDR3 sequence (DNA): TGTGCCAGCAGCCCCGGGACACAATCACCCCCCCACTTT. Its translation is CASSPGTQSPPHF.

This clonotype was seen only once. The V call is TRBV3-1, the J call TRBJ2-5; D not certain. The CDR3 loop spans 15 amino acids. V dropped 4 bases and J dropped 5 bases, with 17 bases sitting between them. CDR1 and CDR2 (germline): LGHDT, YNNKEL (reference sequence). This CDR3 is CASSPRGGPRETQYF. For the CDR3, the DNA is TGTGCCAGCAGCCCACGCGGTGGGCCACGGGAGACCCAGTACTTC.

The chain recombines TRBV20-1 with TRBJ2-7; 10 nucleotides match TRBD1. The CDR3 is made up of 14 amino acids. V lost 6 bases and J lost 4; bases outside the gene matches: 9. Germline V gives CDR1 DFQATT, CDR2 SNEGSKA (reference sequence). For the CDR3, the DNA is TGCAGTGCGGAAAGGACAGGGGGGGGGTACGAGCAGTACTTC. Its translation is CSAERTGGGYEQYF.

The sample holds many counts of this clonotype. This chain joins TRBV5-4 and TRBJ2-1, with D possibly matching TRBD1 (6 bases). Trimming took off 2 bases at V and 7 bases at J, with 19 bases between the two ends. The CDR3 runs to 16 residues. From germline, CDR1 is SGHNT and CDR2 YYREEE (reference sequence). The chain's CDR3 is CASSFHRAPLWNEQFF. CDR3 nucleotides: TGTGCCAGCAGCTTCCACAGGGCACCCCTATGGAATGAGCAGTTCTTC.

This clonotype was detected only a few times. The gene calls are TRBV30 and TRBJ2-1; the D gene is possibly TRBD1 (5 bases). Per germline, CDR1 GTSNPN and CDR2 SVGIG (reference sequence). Trimming took off 5 bases at V and 12 bases at J, with 20 bases between the two ends. The CDR3 length is 13 residues. DNA of the CDR3: TGTGCCTGGGCCGAAGGGTCCCTCAGGGTGCAGTTCTTC. Residues: CAWAEGSLRVQFF. The full variable domain, rest sourced from reference TRBV30 and TRBJ2-1, is SQTIHQWPATLVQPVGSPLSLECTVEGTSNPNLYWYRQAAGRGLQLLFYSVGIGQISSEVPQNLSASRPQDRQFILSSKKLLLSDSGFYLCAWAEGSLRVQFFGPGTRLTVL.

As to this clonotype: This could be a read error, since a much larger clone is one nucleotide away. This rearrangement joins TRBV7-9 to TRBJ2-7, with a weak D call TRBD1 (6 bases). CDR1 is SEHNR and CDR2 is FQNEAQ in the germline V gene (reference sequence). The CDR3 runs 12 residues. The CDR3 protein is CASSFGQLEQCF. CDR3 nucleotide sequence: TGTGCCAGCAGTTTCGGACAGCTCGAGCAGTGCTTC.

This chain links TRBV29-1 with TRBJ2-7, with TRBD1 identical over 9 bases. Losses at the gene ends were 2 bases for V and 3 bases for J; bases not matched to a gene: 2. This CDR3 is 13 amino acids long. The V gene's germline CDR1 is SQVTM and CDR2 ANQGSEA. This CDR3 is CSVEKTGGYEQYF. The CDR3 coding sequence is TGCAGCGTTGAAAAGACAGGGGGCTACGAGCAGTACTTC.

CDR3 sequence: CSVGIQEPEAFF. The DNA for the CDR3 is TGCAGCGTCGGGATACAGGAACCTGAAGCTTTCTTT. The genes are TRBV29-1 and TRBJ1-1, with D perhaps TRBD1 (5 bases). Germline CDR1 SQVTM, CDR2 ANQGSEA. Trimming took 6 bases from V and 6 from J, leaving 14 bases between them. CDR3 length: 12 amino acids.

The rearrangement joins TRBV7-2 to TRBJ1-3, with D unresolved. With 0 bases removed from V and 2 bases from J, the gap between germline ends came to 5 bases. Germline CDR1 is SGHTA and CDR2 is FQGNSA. The CDR3 extends over 14 amino acids. The CDR3 spells CASSLAGTGNTIYF. The CDR3 DNA sequence: TGTGCCAGCAGCTTAGCAGGGACTGGAAACACCATATATTTT.

This chain uses TRBV12-3 or TRBV12-4 with TRBJ2-6, with 9 positions matching TRBD1. The CDR3 runs to 16 residues. Trimming at V came to 5 bases and at J to 3 bases, leaving 5 bases not matched to a gene. This chain's CDR3 is CASSKGQGLGANVLTF. The CDR3 DNA sequence: TGTGCCAGCAGTAAAGGACAGGGGCTTGGGGCCAACGTCCTGACTTTC.

About this clonotype: This may stem from a read error, because a much larger clone lies one nucleotide away. This chain uses TRBV7-9 with TRBJ2-3; the match to TRBD1 covers 9 bases. The CDR3 spans 16 residues. In germline, CDR1 is SEHNR, CDR2 FQNEAQ (reference sequence). CDR3 loop: CASGLTGQGLTDTQYF. The DNA of the CDR3 is TGTGCCAGCGGCTTAACGGGACAGGGTCTCACAGATACGCAGTATTTT. Full variable domain (remainder filled in from reference TRBV7-9 and TRBJ2-3): DTGVSQNPRHKITKRGQNVTFRCDPISEHNRLYWYRQTLGQGPEFLTYFQNEAQLEKSRLLSDRFSAERPKGSFSTLEIQRTEQGDSAMYLCASGLTGQGLTDTQYFGPGTRLTVL.

V is TRBV29-1 and J is TRBJ1-1; 7 positions agree with TRBD1. Unmatched junction bases numbered 3, after V lost 7 bases and J lost 1 base. This CDR3 has 12 amino acids. Germline CDR1 and CDR2: SQVTM and ANQGSEA. Here the CDR3 reads CSAGTANTEAFF. Here the CDR3 DNA reads TGCAGCGCTGGGACAGCGAACACTGAAGCTTTCTTT.

Concerning this clonotype itself: A much larger clone lies a single base off, so this may be a read error. The gene calls are TRBV9 and TRBJ2-5, with a possible D match to TRBD2 (5 bases). V lost 4 bases and J lost 11, with 18 bases in between. The CDR3 consists of 13 residues. Germline loops: CDR1 SGDLS, CDR2 YYNGEE. The chain's CDR3 is CASSQQGSSQQYF. CDR3 bases: TGTGCCAGCAGCCAACAAGGTTCTAGCCAGCAGTACTTC.

The chain joins TRBV6-5 to TRBJ2-5, with TRBD2 identical over 9 bases. Germline assignment: CDR1 MNHEY and CDR2 SVGAGI. The CDR3 is 16 amino acids. V was pared by 0 bases and J by 5 bases, with 7 bases of the junction left unmatched. Here the CDR3 DNA reads TGTGCCAGCAGTTACTCGAATAGTCTAGCGGGGGAGACCCAGTACTTC. Translated, it gives CASSYSNSLAGETQYF.

This clonotype was recorded at least ten times. V gene TRBV7-2 combines with J gene TRBJ2-1, with 7 bases aligning to TRBD2. Germline assignment: CDR1 SGHTA and CDR2 FQGNSA. The CDR3 has 13 amino acids. The junction had 6 bases not matched to a gene; V was cut back by 10 bases and J by 3 bases. CDR3 nucleotide sequence: TGTGCCATCGCCAGCGGGGTCTACAATGAGCAGTTCTTC. Amino acid sequence: CAIASGVYNEQFF.

This clonotype was counted a few times. The chain is built from TRBV5-1 and TRBJ2-7; D is perhaps TRBD1 or TRBD2 (5 bases each). The CDR3 contains 15 residues. Per germline, CDR1 SGHRS and CDR2 YFSETQ. Trimming shortened V by 0 bases and J by 4 bases, and 14 bases separated the two germline ends. The CDR3 DNA sequence: TGCGCCAGCAGCTTGGCCTGGGGCCCGGGGTACGAGCAGTACTTC. Translation: CASSLAWGPGYEQYF.

The chain is built from TRBV4-2 and TRBJ1-1, with unresolved D. In germline, CDR1 is LGHNA, CDR2 YNFKEQ. V lost 0 bases to trimming and J lost 1 base, with 9 bases between them. The CDR3 loop spans 15 amino acids. CDR3 amino acids: CASSQEHTGNTEAFF. The CDR3 nucleotides read TGTGCCAGCAGCCAAGAACACACGGGGAACACTGAAGCTTTCTTT.

The V and J genes are TRBV7-9 and TRBJ1-1; D unresolved. This CDR3 has 14 amino acids. V gave up 4 bases and J gave up 4 bases, with 13 bases separating them. Germline V gives CDR1 SEHNR, CDR2 FQNEAQ (reference sequence). The CDR3 DNA sequence: TGTGCCAGCAGCTACTCGGGTGATGGCACTGAAGCTTTCTTT. This codes for CASSYSGDGTEAFF. Full variable domain (remainder filled in from reference TRBV7-9 and TRBJ1-1): DTGVSQNPRHKITKRGQNVTFRCDPISEHNRLYWYRQTLGQGPEFLTYFQNEAQLEKSRLLSDRFSAERPKGSFSTLEIQRTEQGDSAMYLCASSYSGDGTEAFFGQGTRLTVV.

This clonotype turned up a few times. The chain has TRBV7-2 and TRBJ2-7; 9 positions agree with TRBD2. Germline V CDR1 and CDR2: SGHTA, FQGNSA. With V trimmed by 5 bases and J by 2 bases, 4 bases remained unmatched. The CDR3 is made up of 14 amino acids. CDR3: CASSPLAGTYEQYF. Written as DNA, the CDR3 is TGTGCCAGCAGCCCCCTAGCGGGGACCTACGAGCAGTACTTC. The full variable domain, with the rest looked up from reference TRBV7-2 and TRBJ2-7, is GAGVSQSPSNKVTEKGKDVELRCDPISGHTALYWYRQSLGQGLEFLIYFQGNSAPDKSGLPSDRFSAERTGGSVSTLTIQRTQQEDSAVYLCASSPLAGTYEQYFGPGTRLTVT.

V usage is TRBV7-3 and J usage is TRBJ1-2, with D uncertain. The CDR3 runs to 15 residues. Germline V lookup: CDR1 SGHTA, CDR2 FQGTGA. Between the trimmed V and J ends, which lost 2 bases and 4 bases, there was a span of 14 bases. Here the CDR3 DNA reads TGTGCCAGCAGCTTAGGTGTCGATCCGAGCTATGGCTACACCTTC. Its translation: CASSLGVDPSYGYTF.

V usage is TRBV3-1 and J usage is TRBJ1-2; TRBD1 might be the D (6 bases). Looked up from germline, CDR1 is LGHDT and CDR2 is YNNKEL (reference sequence). This CDR3 has 15 residues. Trimming cost V 4 bases and J 8 bases, with 20 bases left between them. The CDR3 sequence is CASSRALSTGRGYTF. The CDR3 DNA reads as TGTGCCAGCAGCCGGGCACTATCGACAGGACGAGGCTACACCTTC.

In the case of this clonotype: An end of the junction differs from the germline gene, which may be a read error. The V gene is TRBV3-1, the J gene TRBJ1-1, with D possibly matching TRBD1 (5 bases). CDR1 and CDR2 from the germline V gene are LGHDT and YNNKEL (reference sequence). The CDR3 sequence is 13 residues long. CDR3 sequence (DNA): TGTGCCGGCAGGGCTACCCCGAACACTGAAGCTTTCTTT. It codes for CAGRATPNTEAFF.

Remarks on this clonotype: A read error may be the cause here, since a much bigger clone is one base away. The V gene is TRBV5-4, the J gene TRBJ2-7; weak D call: TRBD1 (7 bases). Between the trimmed V and J ends, which lost 3 bases and 4 bases, there was a span of 17 bases. Germline V lookup: CDR1 SGHNT, CDR2 YYREEE (reference sequence). This CDR3 region has 15 residues. The DNA of the CDR3 is TGTGCCAGCAGCTGGCGGGACAGCACAACGTACGAGCAGTACTTC. Protein: CASSWRDSTTYEQYF.

V usage is TRBV5-1 and J usage is TRBJ2-5; no definite D call. The germline gives CDR1 SGHRS, CDR2 YFSETQ. V lost 3 bases, J lost 4 bases, and 7 bases lay in between. The CDR3 length is 12 residues. This chain's CDR3 is CASSYNGETQYF. DNA for the CDR3: TGCGCCAGCAGCTACAATGGAGAGACCCAGTACTTC. The full variable domain, rest sourced from reference TRBV5-1 and TRBJ2-5, is KAGVTQTPRYLIKTRGQQVTLSCSPISGHRSVSWYQQTPGQGLQFLFEYFSETQRNKGNFPGRFSGRQFSNSRSEMNVSTLELGDSALYLCASSYNGETQYFGPGTRLLVL.

In its sample, this clonotype was seen many times. The chain has TRBV9 and TRBJ2-5, with a tentative D call TRBD2 (5 bases). The CDR3 is made up of 13 amino acids. Germline loops: CDR1 SGDLS, CDR2 YYNGEE. Between the trimmed V and J ends, which lost 3 bases and 7 bases, there was a span of 13 bases. The CDR3 DNA reads TGTGCCAGCAGCGGACCGGACTTGGTGACCCAGTACTTC. Protein sequence: CASSGPDLVTQYF.

Points on this clonotype: Just one base apart from a much larger clone, this may be a read error. CDR3 nucleotides: TGTGCCAGCAGCTTAACAGACACCTACGAGCGGTACTTC. It codes for CASSLTDTYERYF. The J gene is TRBJ2-7, the V gene TRBV7-8; D is uncertain. Germline assignment: CDR1 SGHVS and CDR2 FQNEAQ. The CDR3 sequence is 13 residues long.